A single sample gave rise to the 26 T cell receptor beta chains below, sequenced in a study of glioma-infiltrating T cells after dendritic cell vaccination (dated by TCRdb to the mid-2010s). The time point tag for this specimen amounts to: after dendritic cell vaccination, including at tumor progression/relapse. Libraries came from the immunoSEQ multiplex PCR assay. Sourced from immuneACCESS, this table was stored by TCRdb with only in-frame sequences that have V and J called. A share of the clones is absent; for the studies checked, an unresolved V gene accounts for under half, and the remainder has no known explanation. This sample has approximately 91,000 clones in its table, and about 81% of those were observed once. The top ten clones comprise roughly 2.1% of the sample. The sample was blood, taken after dendritic cell vaccination. These receptors were obtained from a human donor with glioblastoma.

The J gene is TRBJ2-7, the V gene TRBV6-1, with a tentative D call TRBD1 (6 bases). This CDR3 has 12 amino acids. CDR1 MNHNS and CDR2 SASEGT come from the germline V gene. V lost 7 bases, J lost 4 bases, and 11 bases lay in between. The CDR3 nucleotides are TGTGCCAGCAACCAGGGGAGATACGAGCAGTACGTC. This sequence encodes CASNQGRYEQYV.

In this sample, this clone turned up a few times. The V and J genes are TRBV7-2 and TRBJ1-5; the D gene is possibly TRBD1 (6 bases). The CDR3 loop spans 15 amino acids. Germline values: CDR1 SGHTA, CDR2 FQGNSA. V gave up 5 bases and J gave up 7 bases, with 18 bases separating them. In nucleotides, the CDR3 is TGTGCCAGCAGCCGGACGGACAGCCTAAAACAGCCCCAGCATTTT. Protein: CASSRTDSLKQPQHF.

A remark on this clone: One end of the junction varies from germline; a read error may be responsible. The chain has TRBV6-1 and TRBJ1-5; D uncertain. The CDR3 runs 13 residues. Germline CDR1 is MNHNS and CDR2 is SASEGT. In nucleotides, the CDR3 is TGTGCCATCAGTCGAGCCGAGGATCAGCCCCAGCATTTT. This encodes CAISRAEDQPQHF.

The chain has TRBV7-9 and TRBJ1-5; D remains ambiguous. The ends were cut back, 1 base at V and 2 bases at J, with 9 bases in the middle. The CDR3 runs 15 residues. Per the germline V gene, CDR1 is SEHNR and CDR2 is FQNEAQ (reference sequence). The CDR3 DNA sequence: TGTGCCAGCAGCTTAGTTTCGGGTGGCAATCAGCCCCAGCATTTT. As protein: CASSLVSGGNQPQHF.

The V call is TRBV25-1, the J call TRBJ2-7; D gene uncertain. Germline V gene sequence: CDR1 MGHDK, CDR2 SYGVNS. V lost 0 bases to trimming and J lost 1 base, with 7 bases between them. The CDR3 is 14 residues long. In nucleotides, the CDR3 is TGTGCCAGCAGTGAATACGCAGGTTCCTACGAGCAGTACTTC. Residues: CASSEYAGSYEQYF.

The DNA of the CDR3 is TGCGCCAGCAGCGAGCGGACAGGCGCTGGAAACACCATATATTTT. It is translated as CASSERTGAGNTIYF. The chain employs TRBV5-1 and TRBJ1-3, with 7 bases identical to TRBD1. Unmatched junction bases numbered 6, after V lost 4 bases and J lost 2 bases. The CDR3 contains 15 residues. Per germline, CDR1 SGHRS and CDR2 YFSETQ.

V and J are TRBV5-1 and TRBJ2-1; TRBD1 aligns across 9 bases. The germline V gene has CDR1 SGHRS and CDR2 YFSETQ. Trimming removed 3 bases from V and 6 bases from J; junction bases left unmatched: 7. The CDR3 extends over 15 amino acids. CDR3 bases: TGCGCCAGCAGCTCCCTCGGGACAGGGTCCAATGAGCAGTTCTTC. This encodes CASSSLGTGSNEQFF.

The chain carries TRBV6-6 and TRBJ1-2; 10 bases are a match to TRBD1. The CDR3 sequence is 14 residues long. After removal of 6 bases from V and 7 bases from J, the junction contained 8 bases not matched to a gene. Germline lookup yields CDR1 MNHNY and CDR2 SVGAGI (reference sequence). The CDR3 bases are TGTGCCAGCAGCCAAGGGACAGGGGTTGTTGGCTACACCTTC. It is translated as CASSQGTGVVGYTF.

The genes are TRBV19 and TRBJ2-4, with TRBD1 identical over 8 bases. Germline V lookup: CDR1 LNHDA, CDR2 SQIVND (reference sequence). Trimming cost V 5 bases and J 3 bases; bases outside gene matches: 3. This CDR3 spans 14 amino acids. In nucleotides, the CDR3 is TGTGCCAGTAGTCACGACAGGGGCAAAAACATTCAGTACTTC. It specifies CASSHDRGKNIQYF. The complete variable domain, with remaining parts taken from reference TRBV19 and TRBJ2-4, reads DGGITQSPKYLFRKEGQNVTLSCEQNLNHDAMYWYRQDPGQGLRLIYYSQIVNDFQKGDIAEGYSVSREKKESFPLTVTSAQKNPTAFYLCASSHDRGKNIQYFGAGTRLSVL.

This chain joins TRBV5-4 and TRBJ1-1; D remains ambiguous. CDR3 length equals 13 residues. The germline CDR1 and CDR2 sequences are SGHNT and YYREEE (reference sequence). Deletions cut 3 bases from V and 3 bases from J, with 9 bases between. The CDR3 coding sequence is TGTGCCAGCAGCTGGCCAGAACACACTGAAGCTTTCTTT. Protein: CASSWPEHTEAFF.

The chain couples TRBV2 to TRBJ2-7; TRBD2 agrees at 8 bases. Losses at the gene ends were 8 bases for V and 7 bases for J; bases not matched to a gene: 10. CDR1 SNHLY and CDR2 FYNNEI come from the germline V gene. The CDR3 totals 13 residues. CDR3 sequence: CASREGSGLEQYF. The CDR3 DNA reads as TGTGCCAGCCGGGAGGGTTCAGGGTTAGAGCAGTACTTC.

This clone was seen a single time. V usage is TRBV5-1 and J usage is TRBJ2-2; the match to TRBD1 covers 7 bases. The trim removed 1 base at V and 5 bases at J, leaving 5 bases unmatched. The CDR3 extends over 15 amino acids. Germline values: CDR1 SGHRS, CDR2 YFSETQ. The CDR3 bases are TGCGCCAGCAGCTTGACAGGGGAAGGGACCGGGGAGCTGTTTTTT. This encodes CASSLTGEGTGELFF.

In nucleotides, the CDR3 is TGTGCCAGCAGCACAGGGGGCGGGGGGAGGTGGACGCAGTATTTT. Amino acids: CASSTGGGGRWTQYF. The chain joins TRBV7-2 to TRBJ2-3, with a weak D call TRBD1 (9 bases). Trimming took 5 bases from V and 9 from J, leaving 21 bases between them. This CDR3 comprises 15 residues. Germline V gene lookup returns CDR1 SGHTA and CDR2 FQGNSA.

V and J are TRBV9 and TRBJ1-2, with TRBD1 identical over 7 bases. The V gene end was trimmed by 3 bases and the J gene end by 6 bases; junction bases not matched to a gene: 14. The germline V gene encodes CDR1 SGDLS and CDR2 YYNGEE. This CDR3 has 16 amino acids. For the CDR3, the DNA is TGTGCCAGCAGCGCCACCGGGACAGAGATCGGACATGGCTACACCTTC. This encodes CASSATGTEIGHGYTF.

This sequence joins TRBV6-6 and TRBJ2-1; 7 bases line up with TRBD1. The CDR3 length is 16 residues. CDR1 and CDR2 (germline): MNHNY, SVGAGI (reference sequence). V shed 3 bases, J shed 5 bases, and the junction held 10 bases outside the gene matches. CDR3 loop: CASSYMDRTLDNEQFF. CDR3 coding DNA: TGTGCCAGCAGTTATATGGACAGGACTCTCGACAATGAGCAGTTCTTC.

This clone was observed a handful of times. The chain couples TRBV15 to TRBJ1-2; no firm D call. Germline-derived CDR1 and CDR2 are LNHNV and YYDKDF (reference sequence). The V end was cut by 0 bases, the J end by 8 bases, with 10 bases between. There are 13 residues in the CDR3. The chain's CDR3 is CATSRDQRLGYTF. CDR3 bases: TGTGCCACCAGCAGAGATCAGAGGCTGGGCTACACCTTC.

V and J are TRBV7-9 and TRBJ2-1; a possible D gene is TRBD1 (6 bases). The CDR3 runs 18 residues. V was trimmed by 6 bases and J by 4 bases, leaving 25 bases between them. CDR1 is SEHNR, CDR2 FQNEAQ, per germline (reference sequence). CDR3 nucleotide sequence: TGTGCCAGCAGTCCGAAAGGGGACACCCGGGTGTGGTACAATGAGCAGTTCTTC. Translating gives CASSPKGDTRVWYNEQFF.

This clone was found once. The chain is built from TRBV7-2 and TRBJ1-1; D is unresolved. The V gene lost 4 bases and the J gene lost 5 bases, with 23 bases spanning the gap. The CDR3 has 17 amino acids. The germline CDR1 and CDR2 sequences are SGHTA and FQGNSA. The CDR3 region is CASSSPTMSGGSTEAFF. CDR3 DNA sequence: TGTGCCAGCAGCTCCCCCACAATGAGTGGCGGAAGTACTGAAGCTTTCTTT.

The rearrangement links TRBV12-5 to TRBJ2-7; tentative D call: TRBD1 (5 bases). The germline V gene has CDR1 LGHNT and CDR2 FRNRAP. Between the trimmed V and J ends, which lost 0 bases and 13 bases, there was a span of 16 bases. This CDR3 contains 13 residues. This CDR3 reads CASGLVRQGSLYF. The CDR3, as DNA: TGTGCTAGTGGTTTGGTACGGCAGGGTAGCCTATACTTC. Using reference TRBV12-5 and TRBJ2-7 for the parts outside the CDR3, the full variable domain is DARVTQTPRHKVTEMGQEVTMRCQPILGHNTVFWYRQTMMQGLELLAYFRNRAPLDDSGMPKDRFSAEMPDATLATLKIQPSEPRDSAVYFCASGLVRQGSLYFGPGTRLTVT.

The chain has TRBV6-1 and TRBJ1-1, with TRBD1 matching over 8 bases. CDR1 is MNHNS, CDR2 SASEGT, per germline. V was clipped by 5 bases and J by 4 bases; unmatched bases: 6. The CDR3 is 14 residues long. The CDR3 bases are TGTGCCAGCAGTTTCGCAGGGGGCGGCACTGAAGCTTTCTTT. This encodes CASSFAGGGTEAFF.

This clone has just a few counts. The J gene is TRBJ2-3, the V gene TRBV15; a possible D gene is TRBD1 (6 bases). Trimming shortened V by 9 bases and J by 2 bases, and 18 bases separated the two germline ends. CDR3 size: 15 residues. Germline CDR1 and CDR2: LNHNV and YYDKDF (reference sequence). CDR3 DNA: TGTGCCACAGACCTCCAACAGGGCCCCACAGATACGCAGTATTTT. Translation gives CATDLQQGPTDTQYF.

The chain has TRBV6-5 and TRBJ1-2, with TRBD1 matching 8 bases. Germline V lookup: CDR1 MNHEY, CDR2 SVGAGI. J was trimmed by 4 bases and V by 6 bases; bases with no gene match: 10. The CDR3 covers 15 residues. In nucleotides, the CDR3 is TGTGCCAGCAGCCGGACAGGGAAGGCGTCCTATGGCTACACCTTC. Protein: CASSRTGKASYGYTF.

The V call is TRBV7-8, the J call TRBJ2-7; D is perhaps TRBD1 (6 bases). The V gene's germline CDR1 is SGHVS and CDR2 FQNEAQ. This CDR3 is built from 15 residues. V lost 6 bases, J lost 0 bases, and 15 bases lay in between. CDR3 DNA sequence: TGTGCCAGCAGACCGTCTGGACAGTTCTCCTACGAGCAGTACTTC. It translates to CASRPSGQFSYEQYF.

The genes are TRBV23-1 and TRBJ1-6; D unclear. TRBV23-1 is an open reading frame whose function is uncertain. The V end lost 6 bases, the J end lost 8 bases, and 26 bases lay between the germline ends. The length of the CDR3 is 18 residues. The CDR3 nucleotides read TGCGCCAGCAGCCCTAACCACCGGTCCCCTGACTGGTATTCACCCCTCCACTTT. Translation: CASSPNHRSPDWYSPLHF.

CDR3 coding DNA: TGTGCCAGCAGTGAAGAGGGGGTTGACACCGGGGAGCTGTTTTTT. This encodes CASSEEGVDTGELFF. The chain combines TRBV2 with TRBJ2-2, with D possibly TRBD1 on 6 matching bases. V was cut by 1 base and J by 3 bases, with 9 bases left in between. The V gene's germline CDR1 is SNHLY and CDR2 FYNNEI. The CDR3 is made up of 15 amino acids.

The chain links TRBV7-9 to TRBJ1-4; D may be TRBD1 (5 bases). This CDR3 spans 12 amino acids. V was clipped by 8 bases and J by 8 bases, with 12 bases between them. Germline CDR1 reads SEHNR; CDR2 reads FQNEAQ (reference sequence). CDR3 bases: TGTGCCAGCGGGACGGAGGGAGAAAAACTGTTTTTT. As protein: CASGTEGEKLFF.